The T cell receptor beta chain under discussion was sequenced for a study of blood T cell repertoires in COVID-19. Study at large: PBMCs, B-cell-depleted T cells, or T cells were the source of the cDNA or gDNA that made up the material.

V was cut by 6 bases and J by 7 bases, with 9 bases left in between. The CDR3 runs 12 residues. Per the original methods: Estimation of nucleated cell counts relied on the amplification of reference gene primers. The assay was immunoSEQ multiplex PCR, and TCRdb's table has in-frame clones only and misses some. D and trimming come from the DNA, and the V and J calls and clone size come from that table. The sample comprises about 170,000 clones, around four fifths of which are singletons, and 2.9% rests with the top ten. Sequencing input: peripheral blood. The V gene is TRBV12-3 or TRBV12-4, the J gene TRBJ2-2; D gene ambiguous. This sequence originates from a woman in her fifties or sixties with acute or convalescent COVID-19. This CDR3 reads CASSPSFGELFF. In DNA, the CDR3 is TGTGCCAGCAGCCCGAGCTTCGGGGAGCTGTTTTTT.